This is a list of T cell receptor beta chains from one sample in a study of cytomegalovirus exposure and HLA in healthy donors. Using immunoSEQ multiplex PCR, the repertoire was profiled, and TCRdb retains in-frame clones only, with some absent. The sample has over 150,000 clones, more than 65% seen once; the top ten hold 2.5% to 3.5%. Material: PBMCs. The receptors were gathered from a woman in her forties in good health and CMV-seropositive. Each CDR3 is given with its conserved first and last residue.

J,length,V,CDR3
TRBJ2-1,14,TRBV2,CASSDGTTYNEQFF
TRBJ1-4,14,TRBV5-1,CASSPQGVHEKLFF
TRBJ2-7,15,TRBV27,CASSRPGTGLGEQYF
TRBJ2-2,15,TRBV6-6,CASSYTDRGTGELFF
TRBJ1-2,16,TRBV28,CASSTALGRINYGYTF
TRBJ2-5,16,TRBV5-4,CASSLGLAGDQETQYF
TRBJ2-1,14,TRBV27,CASNSGGAYNEQFF
TRBJ2-3,15,TRBV7-2,CASSPWAGGTDTQYF
TRBJ1-4,12,TRBV15,CARGQGGRKLFF
TRBJ2-1,17,TRBV7-9,CSSSLITGQGVYNEQFF
TRBJ2-7,15,TRBV5-1,CASSLVAGGFYEQYF
TRBJ1-1,14,TRBV5-4,CASSLADRAPEAFF
TRBJ2-1,14,TRBV7-9,CASRDSGGANEQFF
TRBJ1-4,15,TRBV6-5,CASKIFQGGSEKLFF
TRBJ2-6,16,TRBV5-8,CASSQDEGAGANVLTF
TRBJ2-1,15,TRBV5-5,CASSLVSYRGNEQFF
TRBJ1-5,15,TRBV2,CASREGRNSNQPQHF
TRBJ2-7,14,TRBV4-1,CASSHPGGQVLQYF
TRBJ2-1,16,TRBV4-2,CASSQEITSGLNEQFF
TRBJ2-4,14,TRBV7-2,CASSLVQGGNIQYF
TRBJ1-6,14,TRBV7-2,CASSSRGHNSPLHF